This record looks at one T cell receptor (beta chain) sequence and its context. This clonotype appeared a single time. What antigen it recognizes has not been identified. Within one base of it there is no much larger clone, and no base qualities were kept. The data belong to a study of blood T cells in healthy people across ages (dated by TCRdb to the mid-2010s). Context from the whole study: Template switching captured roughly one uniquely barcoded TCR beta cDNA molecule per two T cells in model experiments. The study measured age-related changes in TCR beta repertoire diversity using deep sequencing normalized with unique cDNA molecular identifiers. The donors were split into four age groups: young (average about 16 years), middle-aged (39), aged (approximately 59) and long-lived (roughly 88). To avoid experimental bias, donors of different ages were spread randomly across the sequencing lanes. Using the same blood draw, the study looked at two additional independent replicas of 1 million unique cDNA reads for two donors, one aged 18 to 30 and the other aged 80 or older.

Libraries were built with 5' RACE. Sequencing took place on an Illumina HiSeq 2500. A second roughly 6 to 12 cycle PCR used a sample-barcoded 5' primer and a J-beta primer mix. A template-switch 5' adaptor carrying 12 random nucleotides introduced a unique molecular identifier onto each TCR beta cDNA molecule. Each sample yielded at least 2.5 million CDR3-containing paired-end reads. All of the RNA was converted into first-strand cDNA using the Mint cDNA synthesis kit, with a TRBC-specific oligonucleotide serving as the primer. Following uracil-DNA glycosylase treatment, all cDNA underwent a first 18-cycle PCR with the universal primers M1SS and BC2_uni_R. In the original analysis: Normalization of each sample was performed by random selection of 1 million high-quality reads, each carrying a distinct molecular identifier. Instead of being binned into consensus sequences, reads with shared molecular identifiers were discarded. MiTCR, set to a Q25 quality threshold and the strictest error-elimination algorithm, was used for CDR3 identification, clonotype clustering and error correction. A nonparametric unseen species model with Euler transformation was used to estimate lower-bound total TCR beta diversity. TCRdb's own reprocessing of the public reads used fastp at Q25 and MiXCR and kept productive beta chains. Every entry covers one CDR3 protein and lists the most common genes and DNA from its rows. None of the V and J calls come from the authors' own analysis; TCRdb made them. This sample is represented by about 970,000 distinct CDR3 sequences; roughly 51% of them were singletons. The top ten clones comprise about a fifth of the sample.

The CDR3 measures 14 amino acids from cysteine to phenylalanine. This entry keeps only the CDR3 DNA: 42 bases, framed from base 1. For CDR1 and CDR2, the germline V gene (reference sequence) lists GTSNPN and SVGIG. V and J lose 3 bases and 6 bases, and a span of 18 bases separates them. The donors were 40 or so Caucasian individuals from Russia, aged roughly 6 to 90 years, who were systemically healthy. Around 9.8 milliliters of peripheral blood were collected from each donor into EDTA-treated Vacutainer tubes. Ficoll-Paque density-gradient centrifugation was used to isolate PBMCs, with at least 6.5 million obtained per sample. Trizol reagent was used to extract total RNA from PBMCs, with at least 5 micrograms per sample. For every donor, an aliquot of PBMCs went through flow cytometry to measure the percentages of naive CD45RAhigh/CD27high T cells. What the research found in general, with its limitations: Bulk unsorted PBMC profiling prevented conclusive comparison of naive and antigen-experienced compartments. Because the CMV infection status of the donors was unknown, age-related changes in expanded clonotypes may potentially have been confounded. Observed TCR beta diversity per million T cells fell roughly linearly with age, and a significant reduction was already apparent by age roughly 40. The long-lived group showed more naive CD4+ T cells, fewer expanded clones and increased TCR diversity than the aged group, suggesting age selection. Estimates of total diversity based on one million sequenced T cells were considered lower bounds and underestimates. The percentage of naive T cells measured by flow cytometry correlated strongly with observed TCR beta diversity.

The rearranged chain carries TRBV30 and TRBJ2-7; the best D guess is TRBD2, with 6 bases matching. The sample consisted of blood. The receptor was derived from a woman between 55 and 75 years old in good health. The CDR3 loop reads CAWSLGSAGLEQYF. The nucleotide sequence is TGTGCCTGGAGCCTCGGCTCTGCGGGGCTCGAGCAGTACTTC.